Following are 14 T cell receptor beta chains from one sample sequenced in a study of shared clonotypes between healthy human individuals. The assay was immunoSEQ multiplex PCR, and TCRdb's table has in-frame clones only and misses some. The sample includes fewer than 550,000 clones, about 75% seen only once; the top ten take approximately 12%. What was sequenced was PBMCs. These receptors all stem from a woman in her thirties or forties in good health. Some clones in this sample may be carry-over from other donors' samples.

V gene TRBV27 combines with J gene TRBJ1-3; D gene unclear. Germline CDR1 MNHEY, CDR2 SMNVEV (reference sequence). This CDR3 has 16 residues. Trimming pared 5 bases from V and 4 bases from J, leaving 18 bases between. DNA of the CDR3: TGTGCCAGCAGTCGGCAAAGCGGGTCTCTGGGAAACACCATATATTTT. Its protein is CASSRQSGSLGNTIYF.

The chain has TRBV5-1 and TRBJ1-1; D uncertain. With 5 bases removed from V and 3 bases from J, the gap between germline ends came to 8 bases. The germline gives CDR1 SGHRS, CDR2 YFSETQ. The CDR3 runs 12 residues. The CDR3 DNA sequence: TGCGCCAGCAGGGGGAGCGACACTGAAGCTTTCTTT. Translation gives CASRGSDTEAFF.

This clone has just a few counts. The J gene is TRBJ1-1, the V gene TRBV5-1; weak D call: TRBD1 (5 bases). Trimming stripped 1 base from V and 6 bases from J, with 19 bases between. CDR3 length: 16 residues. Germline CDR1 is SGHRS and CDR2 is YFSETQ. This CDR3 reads CASSLKAQGGRPEAFF. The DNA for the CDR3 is TGCGCCAGCAGCTTGAAGGCTCAGGGTGGCAGGCCTGAAGCTTTCTTT.

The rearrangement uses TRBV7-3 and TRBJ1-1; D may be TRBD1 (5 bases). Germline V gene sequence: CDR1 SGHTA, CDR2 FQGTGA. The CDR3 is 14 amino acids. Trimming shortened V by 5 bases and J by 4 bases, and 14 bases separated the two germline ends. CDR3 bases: TGTGCCAGCAGCCCTTCCGGGGGTGGCACTGAAGCTTTCTTT. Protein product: CASSPSGGGTEAFF. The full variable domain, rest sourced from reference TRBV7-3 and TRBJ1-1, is GAGVSQTPSNKVTEKGKYVELRCDPISGHTALYWYRQSLGQGPEFLIYFQGTGAADDSGLPNDRFFAVRPEGSVSTLKIQRTERGDSAVYLCASSPSGGGTEAFFGQGTRLTVV.

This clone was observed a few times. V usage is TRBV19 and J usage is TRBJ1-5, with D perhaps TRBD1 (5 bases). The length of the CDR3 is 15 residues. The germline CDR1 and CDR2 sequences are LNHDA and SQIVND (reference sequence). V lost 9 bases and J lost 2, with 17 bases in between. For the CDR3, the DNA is TGTGCCAGCCAATGGGGGGGGGTTGGCAATCAGCCCCAGCATTTT. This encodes CASQWGGVGNQPQHF.

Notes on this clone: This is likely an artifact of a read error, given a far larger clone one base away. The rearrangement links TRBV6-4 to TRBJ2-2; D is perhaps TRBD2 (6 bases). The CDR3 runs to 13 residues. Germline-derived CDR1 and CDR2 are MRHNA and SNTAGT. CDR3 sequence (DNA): TGTGCCAGCAGTGAAAGGGATGCCGGGGGGCTGTTTTTT. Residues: CASSERDAGGLFF.

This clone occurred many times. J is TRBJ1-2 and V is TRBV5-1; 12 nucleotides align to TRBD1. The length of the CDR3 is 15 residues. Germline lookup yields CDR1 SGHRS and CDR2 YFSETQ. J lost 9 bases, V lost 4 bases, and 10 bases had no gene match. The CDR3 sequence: CASSAGGTGGVRYTF. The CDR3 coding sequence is TGCGCCAGCAGCGCGGGCGGGACAGGGGGCGTTCGCTACACCTTC. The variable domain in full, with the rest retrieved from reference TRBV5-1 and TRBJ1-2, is KAGVTQTPRYLIKTRGQQVTLSCSPISGHRSVSWYQQTPGQGLQFLFEYFSETQRNKGNFPGRFSGRQFSNSRSEMNVSTLELGDSALYLCASSAGGTGGVRYTFGSGTRLTVV.

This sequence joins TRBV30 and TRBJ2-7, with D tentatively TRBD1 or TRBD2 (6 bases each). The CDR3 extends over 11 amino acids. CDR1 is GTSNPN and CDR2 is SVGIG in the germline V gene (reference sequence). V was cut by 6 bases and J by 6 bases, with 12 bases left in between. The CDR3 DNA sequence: TGTGCCTGTTTGAGGGGGGTCGAGCAGTACTTC. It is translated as CACLRGVEQYF. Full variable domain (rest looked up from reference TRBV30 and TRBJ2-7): SQTIHQWPATLVQPVGSPLSLECTVEGTSNPNLYWYRQAAGRGLQLLFYSVGIGQISSEVPQNLSASRPQDRQFILSSKKLLLSDSGFYLCACLRGVEQYFGPGTRLTVT.

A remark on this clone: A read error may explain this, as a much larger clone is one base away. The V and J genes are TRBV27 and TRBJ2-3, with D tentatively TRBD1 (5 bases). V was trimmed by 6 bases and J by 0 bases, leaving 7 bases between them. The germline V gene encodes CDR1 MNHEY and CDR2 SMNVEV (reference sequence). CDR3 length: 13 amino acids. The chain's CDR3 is CASRGASTDTQYF. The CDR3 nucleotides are TGTGCCAGCAGAGGGGCTAGCACAGATACGCAGTATTTT.

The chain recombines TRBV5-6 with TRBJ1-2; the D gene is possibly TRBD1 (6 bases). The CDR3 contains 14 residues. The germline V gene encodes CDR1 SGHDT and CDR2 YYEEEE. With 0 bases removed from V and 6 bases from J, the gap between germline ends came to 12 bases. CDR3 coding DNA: TGTGCCAGCAGCTTGGTTTCGGGGGGCAATGGCTACACCTTC. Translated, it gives CASSLVSGGNGYTF.

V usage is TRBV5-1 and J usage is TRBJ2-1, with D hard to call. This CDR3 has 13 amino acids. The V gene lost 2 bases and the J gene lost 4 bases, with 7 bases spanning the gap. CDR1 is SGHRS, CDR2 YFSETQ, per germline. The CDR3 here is CASSFDGYNEQFF. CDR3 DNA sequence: TGCGCCAGCAGCTTCGATGGATACAATGAGCAGTTCTTC.

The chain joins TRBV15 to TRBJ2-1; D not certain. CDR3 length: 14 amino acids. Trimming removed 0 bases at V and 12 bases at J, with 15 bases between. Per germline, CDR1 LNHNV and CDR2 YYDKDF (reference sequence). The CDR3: CATSREKELLRQFF. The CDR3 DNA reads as TGTGCCACCAGCAGAGAGAAGGAGCTATTGAGGCAGTTCTTC.

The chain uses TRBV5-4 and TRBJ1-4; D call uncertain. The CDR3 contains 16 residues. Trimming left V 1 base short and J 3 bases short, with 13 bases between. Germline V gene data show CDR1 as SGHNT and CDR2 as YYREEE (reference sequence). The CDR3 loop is CASSLSGRRANEKLFF. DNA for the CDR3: TGTGCCAGCAGCTTGTCTGGGAGAAGAGCTAATGAAAAACTGTTTTTT.

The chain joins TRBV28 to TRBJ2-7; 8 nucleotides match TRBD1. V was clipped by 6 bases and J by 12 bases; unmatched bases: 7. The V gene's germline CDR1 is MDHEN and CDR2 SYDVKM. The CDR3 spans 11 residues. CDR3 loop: CASRTPGGSYF. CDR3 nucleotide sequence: TGTGCCAGCAGGACCCCAGGGGGCTCGTACTTC.